The source of this T cell receptor beta chain is a study of Ad26.COV2.S vaccination and SARS-CoV-2 variants. Study summary: The authors gave Ad26.COV2.S intramuscularly, either once or twice 56 days apart. Study findings and constraints: Substantial post-vaccination breadth of spike-specific CD8+ and CD4+ T cell responses was reported. Spike-specific TCR breadth in vaccine recipients exceeded that seen in placebo recipients.

Trimming pared 6 bases from V and 4 bases from J, leaving 12 bases between. The CDR3 sequence is 13 residues long. Data came from immunoSEQ multiplex PCR; TCRdb stores just in-frame clones and leaves some out. The sample consists of about 400,000 clones, under 90% of them appearing once. This clone was seen just once. Its antigen is as yet unknown. Treatment here: around 19 received Ad26.COV2.S at low or high dose, single or two shots; roughly five received placebo; per-sample allocation not given. Day 63 after the first injection of vaccine or placebo was the sampling time. The sample in question was peripheral blood, obtained in a trial of Ad26.COV2.S vaccine versus placebo. This chain uses TRBV12-3 or TRBV12-4 with TRBJ1-2, with D possibly TRBD1 on 5 matching bases. This TCR was recovered from a person aged 18-60 years who received the Ad26.COV2.S COVID-19 vaccine or a placebo. The CDR3 DNA reads as TGTGCCAGCAGCAAGGGACCGTTCTATGGCTACACCTTC. Encoded protein: CASSKGPFYGYTF.